The rows below give T cell receptor beta chains drawn from one sample of a study of blood T cells in healthy people across ages. In TCRdb, the 5' RACE reads were re-called with MiXCR into one record per CDR3 protein. The data contain 450,000 to 650,000 distinct CDR3 sequences, about 25% of them singletons. This sample also belongs to another study, concerning T cells of mothers and their children.

The source material was blood. The receptors derive from a boy aged 10-17 years in good health. Each CDR3 is given with its conserved first and last residue. A D gene is named only where the DNA matches it firmly. Only some rows state a clone size, as once, few, many or a class for expanded clones.

clone size | J gene | V gene | D gene | CDR3 DNA | CDR3 protein
NA | TRBJ2-3 | TRBV11-2 | NA | TGTGCCAGCAGCCCCCGGACTCCCGGTACAGATACGCAGTATTTT | CASSPRTPGTDTQYF
NA | TRBJ2-2 | TRBV9 | NA | TGTGCCAGCAGCGTAGAGGGCGGAACGAACACCGGGGAGCTGTTTTTT | CASSVEGGTNTGELFF
NA | TRBJ2-1 | TRBV21-1 | NA | TGTGCCAGCAGCACGAGCGGGAGTAGGTTTAACAATGAGCAGTTCTTC | CASSTSGSRFNNEQFF
NA | TRBJ1-5 | TRBV7-9 | NA | TGTGCCAGCGGGGTGGGCCAGGGTAATCAGCCCCAGCATTTT | CASGVGQGNQPQHF
NA | TRBJ2-3 | TRBV3-1 | NA | TGTGCCAGCAGCCGGGCGGAGCGGGCCCCGCAGTATTTT | CASSRAERAPQYF
NA | TRBJ2-7 | TRBV4-1 | NA | TGCGCCAGCAGCCAAGAGGTGGGAATGGGGTCCTACGAGCAGTACTTC | CASSQEVGMGSYEQYF
many | TRBJ2-1 | TRBV12-3/TRBV12-4 | NA | TGTGCCAGCAGTACCCCAAATGAGCAGTTCTTC | CASSTPNEQFF
few | TRBJ1-3 | TRBV7-2 | NA | TGTGCCAGCAGCTTAGCGGCCATATCGGCTGGAAACACCATATATTTT | CASSLAAISAGNTIYF
NA | TRBJ1-6 | TRBV21-1 | NA | TGTGCCAGCAGCAAACGGACCAGGACCTATAATTCACCCCTCCACTTT | CASSKRTRTYNSPLHF
many | TRBJ1-2 | TRBV7-9 | NA | TGTGCCAGCAGCTCGGACAGCTATGGCTACACCTTC | CASSSDSYGYTF
few | TRBJ2-5 | TRBV20-1 | NA | TGCAGTGCTAGACCACACGGGCAGAATCAAGAGACCCAGTACTTC | CSARPHGQNQETQYF
NA | TRBJ2-5 | TRBV2 | TRBD1 | TGTGCCAGCAGTGAGGAAAGACGACAGGGGATGACGAAGACCCAGTACTTC | CASSEERRQGMTKTQYF
NA | TRBJ2-7 | TRBV6-6 | TRBD1 | TGTGCCAGCAGGACGGACAGGTACGAGCAGTACTTC | CASRTDRYEQYF
many | TRBJ1-4 | TRBV28 | NA | TGTGCCAGCAGTTTAGGTTATCTTGAAAAACTGTTTTTT | CASSLGYLEKLFF
NA | TRBJ2-7 | TRBV27 | TRBD2 | TGTGCCAGCAGTTTCGGACTAGCGGCATCCTACGAGCAGTACTTC | CASSFGLAASYEQYF
NA | TRBJ2-1 | TRBV3-1 | NA | TGTGCCAGCAGCCGGGGGACGGGGGAGAATTACAATGAGCAGTTCTTC | CASSRGTGENYNEQFF
NA | TRBJ2-3 | TRBV5-1 | TRBD1 | TGCGCCAGCAGCTTGGGACAGGGGACCCCTAGCACAGATACGCAGTATTTT | CASSLGQGTPSTDTQYF